The present T cell receptor beta chain was sequenced within a study of OX40 agonist ivuxolimab in advanced cancers. Trimming removed 6 bases from V and 7 bases from J; junction bases left unmatched: 10. The CDR3 is 14 residues long. Germline V gene sequence: CDR1 ENHRY, CDR2 SYGVKD. Study-wide findings and caveats: Certain nonresponders likewise exhibited a low normalized T-cell clonal expansion.

It was autoimmune disease history or systemic immunosuppression that excluded patients. With baseline, cycle 4 day 1, and cycle 7 day 1 as timepoints, blood was sampled. Assay: immunoSEQ multiplex PCR; the TCRdb copy retains only in-frame clones and omits some. This sample yields 70,000 to 80,000 clones, of which roughly nine tenths are seen a single time; around 0.46% belongs to the top ten. This clone was detected only once. Its specificity is not known. The receptor was derived from an adult with an advanced solid tumor such as melanoma, head and neck, liver or kidney cancer. The chain uses TRBV10-3 and TRBJ2-3; the match to TRBD1 covers 7 bases. The input for sequencing was CD4+ or CD8+ T cells sorted from blood, taken in a trial of the OX40 agonist ivuxolimab. The CDR3 reads CAIRGQNGGYTQYF. CDR3 coding DNA: TGTGCCATCAGGGGACAGAATGGAGGTTATACGCAGTATTTT.